This T cell receptor beta chain was identified during a study of shared clonotypes between healthy human individuals. Donors, healthy HIV-negative adults, lacked recent acute infections or vaccinations. The V gene end was trimmed by 5 bases and the J gene end by 0 bases; junction bases not matched to a gene: 12. Germline lookup yields CDR1 SGHTA and CDR2 FQGTGA. The CDR3 is 19 amino acids. This clone is a singleton in its sample. Repertoires were generated with immunoSEQ multiplex PCR, while TCRdb's copy carries only in-frame clones and drops some. The data show over a million clones, 78% seen once. The TCR sequence derives from a man between 18 and 35 years old in good health. Some clones in this sample may be carry-over from other donors' samples. The material sequenced was memory CD4+ T cells from PBMCs. Subset denoted: CD45RA-negative fraction. This chain links TRBV7-3 with TRBJ2-1, with 11 nucleotides matching TRBD2. The CDR3 region has the DNA TGTGCCAGCAGCCCGAGGGGTCTAGCGGGGGGAAGCTCCTACAATGAGCAGTTCTTC. Translation: CASSPRGLAGGSSYNEQFF.